This entry concerns a single T cell receptor beta chain. Antigen unknown. Other DNA sequences in this specimen translate into the identical CDR3. This sample is part of a study of shared clonotypes between healthy human individuals. Study-level background: Those who served as donors were a couple of women and a few men between the ages of 18 and 49.

The germline gives CDR1 ENHRY, CDR2 SYGVKD. Losses at the gene ends were 3 bases for V and 3 bases for J; bases not matched to a gene: 2. This CDR3 comprises 13 residues. Sequenced by immunoSEQ multiplex PCR; TCRdb stores in-frame clones only, minus some. The data show 750,000 to 1,000,000 clones, 85% to 95% seen once. Cells designated naive CD8 were CD45RO-negative and were positively selected for CCR7, with terminally differentiated effector memory CD45RA+ cells excluded. All donors qualified as healthy HIV-negative adults and had experienced no recent acute infections or vaccinations. Findings of the study overall: Around 5% was the fraction of naive CD4 clonotypes found shared across several donors. The sampled material consisted only of blood, and tissue repertoires are likely to differ.

The chain couples TRBV10-3 to TRBJ2-7; 7 bases align to TRBD1. The receptor's source is a man in his thirties or forties in good health. The specimen sequenced was naive CD8+ T cells sorted from blood. As DNA, the CDR3 is TGTGCCATCAGTGACCCAGGGGGCTACGAGCAGTACTTC. Protein sequence: CAISDPGGYEQYF.